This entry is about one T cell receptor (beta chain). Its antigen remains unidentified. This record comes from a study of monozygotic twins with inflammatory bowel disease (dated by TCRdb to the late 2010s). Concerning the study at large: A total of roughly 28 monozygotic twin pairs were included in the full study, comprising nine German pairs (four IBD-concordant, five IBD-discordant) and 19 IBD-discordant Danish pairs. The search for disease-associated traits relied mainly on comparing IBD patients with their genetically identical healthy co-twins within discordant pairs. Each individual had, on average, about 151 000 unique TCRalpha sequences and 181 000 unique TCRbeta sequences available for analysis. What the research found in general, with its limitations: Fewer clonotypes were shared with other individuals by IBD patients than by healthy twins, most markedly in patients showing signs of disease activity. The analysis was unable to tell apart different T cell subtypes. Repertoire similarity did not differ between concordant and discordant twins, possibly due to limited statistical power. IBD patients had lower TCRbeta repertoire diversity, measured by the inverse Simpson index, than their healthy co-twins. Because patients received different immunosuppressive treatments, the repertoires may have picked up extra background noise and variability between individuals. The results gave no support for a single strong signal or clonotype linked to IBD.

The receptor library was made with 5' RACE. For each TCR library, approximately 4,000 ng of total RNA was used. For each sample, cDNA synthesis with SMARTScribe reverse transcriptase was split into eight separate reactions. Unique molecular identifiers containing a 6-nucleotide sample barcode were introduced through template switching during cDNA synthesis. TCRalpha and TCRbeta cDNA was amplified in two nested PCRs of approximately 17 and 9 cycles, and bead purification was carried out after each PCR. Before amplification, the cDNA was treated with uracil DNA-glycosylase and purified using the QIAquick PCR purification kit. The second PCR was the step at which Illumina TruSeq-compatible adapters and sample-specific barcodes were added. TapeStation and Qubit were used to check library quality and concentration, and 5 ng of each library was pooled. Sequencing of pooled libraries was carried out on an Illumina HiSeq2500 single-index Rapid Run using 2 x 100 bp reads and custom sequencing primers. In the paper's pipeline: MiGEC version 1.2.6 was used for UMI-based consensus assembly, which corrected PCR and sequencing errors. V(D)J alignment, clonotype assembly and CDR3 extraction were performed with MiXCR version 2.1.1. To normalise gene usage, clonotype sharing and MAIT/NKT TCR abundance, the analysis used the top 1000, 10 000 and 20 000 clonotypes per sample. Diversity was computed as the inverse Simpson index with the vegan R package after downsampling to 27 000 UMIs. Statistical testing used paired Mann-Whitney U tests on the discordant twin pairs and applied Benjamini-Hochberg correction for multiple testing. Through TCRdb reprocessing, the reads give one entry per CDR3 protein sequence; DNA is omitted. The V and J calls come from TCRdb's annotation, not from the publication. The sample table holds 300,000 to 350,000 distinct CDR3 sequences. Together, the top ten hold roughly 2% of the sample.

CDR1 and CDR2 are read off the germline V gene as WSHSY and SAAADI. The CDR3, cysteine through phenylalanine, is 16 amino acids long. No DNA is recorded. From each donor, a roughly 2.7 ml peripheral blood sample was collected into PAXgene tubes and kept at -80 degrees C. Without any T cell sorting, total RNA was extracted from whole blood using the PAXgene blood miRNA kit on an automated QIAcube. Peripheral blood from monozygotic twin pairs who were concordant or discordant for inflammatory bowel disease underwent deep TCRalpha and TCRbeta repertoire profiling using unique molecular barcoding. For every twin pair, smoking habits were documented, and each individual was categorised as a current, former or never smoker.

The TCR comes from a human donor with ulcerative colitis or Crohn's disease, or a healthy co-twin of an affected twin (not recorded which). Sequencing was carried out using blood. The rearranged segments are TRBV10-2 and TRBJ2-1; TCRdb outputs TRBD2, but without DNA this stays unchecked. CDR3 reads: CASSESAGGPTNEQFF.